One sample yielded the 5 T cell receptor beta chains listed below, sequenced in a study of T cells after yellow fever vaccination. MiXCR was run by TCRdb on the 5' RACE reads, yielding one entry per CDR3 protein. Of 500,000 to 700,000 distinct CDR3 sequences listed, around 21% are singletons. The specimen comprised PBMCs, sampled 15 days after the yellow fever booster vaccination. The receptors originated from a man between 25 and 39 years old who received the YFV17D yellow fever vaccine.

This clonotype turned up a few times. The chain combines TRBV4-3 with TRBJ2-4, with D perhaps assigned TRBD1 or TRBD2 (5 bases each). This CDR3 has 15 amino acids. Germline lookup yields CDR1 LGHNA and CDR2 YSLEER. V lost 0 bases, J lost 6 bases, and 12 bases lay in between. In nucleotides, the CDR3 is TGCGCCAGCAGCCAAGATGAGAGGGGCGGAAACATTCAGTACTTC. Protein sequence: CASSQDERGGNIQYF.

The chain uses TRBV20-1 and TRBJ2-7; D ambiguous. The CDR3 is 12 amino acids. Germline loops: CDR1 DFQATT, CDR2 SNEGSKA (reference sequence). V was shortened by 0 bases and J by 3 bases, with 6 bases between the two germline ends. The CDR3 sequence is CSARENNYEQYF. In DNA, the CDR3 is TGCAGTGCTAGAGAAAACAACTACGAGCAGTACTTC.

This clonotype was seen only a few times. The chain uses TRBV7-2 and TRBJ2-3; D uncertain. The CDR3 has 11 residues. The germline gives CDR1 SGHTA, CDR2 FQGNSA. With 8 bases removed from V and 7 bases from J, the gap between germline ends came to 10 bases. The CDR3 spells CASVASYTQYF. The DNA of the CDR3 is TGTGCCAGCGTCGCGTCATATACGCAGTATTTT.

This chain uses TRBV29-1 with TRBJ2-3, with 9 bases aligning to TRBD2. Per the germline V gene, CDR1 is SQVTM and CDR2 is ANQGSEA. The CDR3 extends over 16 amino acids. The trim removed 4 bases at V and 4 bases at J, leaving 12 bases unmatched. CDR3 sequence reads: CSVGSLSGRTPDTQYF. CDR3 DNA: TGCAGCGTTGGATCTCTTAGCGGGAGAACGCCAGATACGCAGTATTTT.

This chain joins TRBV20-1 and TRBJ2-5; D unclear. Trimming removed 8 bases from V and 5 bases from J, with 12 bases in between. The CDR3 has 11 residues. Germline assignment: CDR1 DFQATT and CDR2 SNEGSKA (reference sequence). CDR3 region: CSPDKVETQYF. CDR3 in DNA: TGCAGTCCGGATAAAGTCGAGACCCAGTACTTC.